This entry features one TCR beta chain sequence. Antigen unknown. This sample was taken from a study of blood T cells in healthy people across ages. Whole-study findings and limits: Long-lived and aged donors differed, with more naive CD4+ cells and higher diversity in the long-lived.

The CDR3 runs to 13 residues. Germline loops: CDR1 MGHDK, CDR2 SYGVNS. Trimming removed 4 bases at V and 5 bases at J, with 11 bases between. The use of a sample-barcoded 5' primer and a J-beta primer mix characterized a second PCR of roughly 6 to 11 cycles. A single record per CDR3 protein comes from TCRdb applying MiXCR to the 5' RACE reads. This sample has 1,300,000 or so distinct CDR3 sequences, with approximately 59% found just once. The sample comprised blood. The V and J genes are TRBV25-1 and TRBJ1-2; D is perhaps TRBD1 (6 bases). This clonotype originated in a man aged 18 to 30 in good health. CDR3: CASSGYRDYGYTF. CDR3 coding DNA: TGTGCCAGCAGTGGGTACAGGGATTATGGCTACACCTTC.